This T cell receptor (beta chain) was documented in a study of blood T cell repertoires in COVID-19. This CDR3 region has 18 residues. The germline CDR1 and CDR2 sequences are SGHDN and FVKESK. Trimming left V 5 bases short and J 0 bases short, with 21 bases between. Data came from immunoSEQ multiplex PCR; TCRdb stores just in-frame clones and leaves some out. The repertoire has approximately 140,000 clones, about 85% of them found once; the top ten carry roughly 2.9%. The chain carries TRBV14 and TRBJ2-3, with D maybe TRBD1 (7 bases). Sequencing input: peripheral blood. The TCR originated in a woman aged 40 to 55 with active or convalescent COVID-19. CDR3 nucleotide sequence: TGTGCCAGCAGCGCGCTCGGGAGACAGGGTACGAGCACAGATACGCAGTATTTT. It codes for CASSALGRQGTSTDTQYF.